This TCR beta chain emerged from a study of Ad26.COV2.S vaccination and SARS-CoV-2 variants. The study, taken as a whole, reports: Total T cell responses were possibly underestimated by TCR breadth and depth analyses. Recipients given vaccine exceeded placebo recipients in spike-specific TCR breadth.

Germline CDR1 reads MNHEY; CDR2 reads SVGAGI. V shed 2 bases and J 5 bases; nucleotides not matched to a gene: 9. The CDR3 runs 16 residues. Only in-frame clones appear in the TCRdb table, and some are missing; sequencing was by immunoSEQ multiplex PCR. Of about 350,000 clones listed, roughly 94% are singletons. About this clone itself: What it binds is unknown.

This receptor was taken from a human donor who had recovered from COVID-19. The chain couples TRBV6-5 to TRBJ2-7; 10 bases line up with TRBD1. The source was peripheral blood, collected after recovery from COVID-19. This chain's CDR3 is CASSYTGGQGRNEQYF. In DNA, the CDR3 is TGTGCCAGCAGTTACACCGGGGGACAGGGGAGGAACGAGCAGTACTTC.